This entry lists 20 T cell receptor beta chains sequenced from one sample in a study of identical twins. Via MiXCR, TCRdb re-called the 5' RACE reads, giving one row per CDR3 protein. The sample yields about 790,000 distinct CDR3 sequences, 18% seen once. These data were likewise used in another study, on T cells expressing NK-cell markers.

The sample taken for sequencing was PBMCs. The receptors were sampled from a woman under 30 in good health.

This clonotype has a handful of counts. This rearrangement joins TRBV12-3 or TRBV12-4 to TRBJ2-3; 10 bases map to TRBD2. The V segment lost 6 bases and the J segment 5 bases; nucleotides outside the gene matches: 8. The CDR3 is 15 residues long. CDR3 coding DNA: TGTGCCAGCAGAAGGACTAGCGGACGCCAAGATACGCAGTATTTT. This codes for CASRRTSGRQDTQYF.

The chain employs TRBV7-2 and TRBJ2-3; 8 nucleotides match TRBD2. J gave up 7 bases and V 0 bases, and 9 bases lay outside the gene matches. CDR1 is SGHTA and CDR2 is FQGNSA in the germline V gene. The CDR3 has 16 residues. CDR3 DNA: TGTGCCAGCAGCTTAGCTCAGGGACTAGTAAGTCATACGCAGTATTTT. Translation gives CASSLAQGLVSHTQYF.

This rearrangement joins TRBV20-1 to TRBJ1-2; 11 positions agree with TRBD1. Germline CDR1 reads DFQATT; CDR2 reads SNEGSKA (reference sequence). V dropped 3 bases and J dropped 6; count of bases not matched to a gene: 6. The CDR3 is 14 amino acids. CDR3 amino acids: CSARQLGQGDGYTF. In DNA, the CDR3 is TGCAGTGCTAGGCAACTGGGACAGGGGGATGGCTACACCTTC.

This sequence joins TRBV21-1 and TRBJ2-5. TRBV21-1 is a known pseudogene. CDR3 size: 15 residues. In DNA, the CDR3 is TGTGCCAGCAGCAAAGGCTTTCCTAGCCCAGAGACCCAGTACTTC. It is translated as CASSKGFPSPETQYF.

This chain connects TRBV20-1 to TRBJ2-2, with 11 bases fitting TRBD2. V gave up 0 bases and J gave up 5 bases; unmatched junction bases: 5. This CDR3 has 16 amino acids. Germline assignment: CDR1 DFQATT and CDR2 SNEGSKA (reference sequence). The CDR3 protein is CSARELTSGATGELFF. In DNA form, the CDR3 reads TGCAGTGCTAGAGAGCTGACTAGCGGGGCTACCGGGGAGCTGTTTTTT.

This chain connects TRBV27 to TRBJ2-7; D may match TRBD1 or TRBD2 (5 bases each). V was trimmed by 1 base and J by 4 bases, leaving 14 bases between them. The germline V gene has CDR1 MNHEY and CDR2 SMNVEV (reference sequence). The CDR3 is 15 amino acids. The CDR3 protein is CASSLLLGRGYEQYF. CDR3 bases: TGTGCCAGCAGTTTATTACTGGGACGGGGTTACGAGCAGTACTTC.

The rearrangement joins TRBV10-3 to TRBJ2-7; D is possibly TRBD2 (5 bases). The CDR3 runs to 13 residues. Germline CDR1 and CDR2: ENHRY and SYGVKD. V gave up 0 bases and J gave up 3 bases, with 6 bases separating them. The DNA for the CDR3 is TGTGCCATCAGTGAGTCAGGAGGCTACGAGCAGTACTTC. Translated, it gives CAISESGGYEQYF.

The chain joins TRBV7-2 to TRBJ2-1; D unresolved. V was clipped by 4 bases and J by 7 bases, with 11 bases between them. From germline, CDR1 is SGHTA and CDR2 FQGNSA. CDR3 length: 13 amino acids. The CDR3 bases are TGTGCCAGCAGCTCCGGCCCAGCAAATGAGCAGTTCTTC. Translated, it gives CASSSGPANEQFF.

V is TRBV20-1 and J is TRBJ1-1; D unclear. This CDR3 comprises 13 residues. The V end was cut by 3 bases, the J end by 11 bases, with 19 bases between. Germline lookup yields CDR1 DFQATT and CDR2 SNEGSKA (reference sequence). The CDR3 region has the DNA TGCAGTGCTAGCTGGGATGAGGTGGGCGCGGCTTTCTTT. It specifies CSASWDEVGAAFF.

The rearrangement joins TRBV11-2 to TRBJ2-2; tentative D call: TRBD1 (6 bases). Per germline, CDR1 SGHAT and CDR2 FQNNGV. The germline V and J ends were trimmed by 4 bases and 5 bases, with 23 bases remaining between them. This CDR3 is built from 18 residues. The CDR3 DNA sequence: TGTGCCAGCAGCTCCCCTTTAAGGAACAGGGTACGGACCGGGGAGCTGTTTTTT. Translated: CASSSPLRNRVRTGELFF.

The CDR3 bases are TGTGCCACCAGCAATCAGGGGGAAGGAGCCAAAAACATTCAGTACTTC. Protein sequence: CATSNQGEGAKNIQYF. This sequence joins TRBV15 and TRBJ2-4; 7 bases line up with TRBD1. The trim removed 4 bases at V and 0 bases at J, leaving 6 bases unmatched. There are 16 residues in the CDR3. From germline, CDR1 is LNHNV and CDR2 YYDKDF (reference sequence).

This clonotype showed up just a few times. The DNA of the CDR3 is TGCAGCGTCCGGAAAGACAGGGGGGTCACAGATACGCAGTATTTT. Protein product: CSVRKDRGVTDTQYF. This chain links TRBV29-1 with TRBJ2-3; 9 nucleotides line up with TRBD1. The CDR3 is 15 amino acids. The V segment lost 6 bases and the J segment 2 bases; nucleotides outside the gene matches: 9. Germline values: CDR1 SQVTM, CDR2 ANQGSEA.

The J gene is TRBJ2-7, the V gene TRBV5-5; maybe TRBD2 (5 bases). This CDR3 is 16 amino acids long. The germline gives CDR1 SGHKS, CDR2 YYEKEE (reference sequence). Trimming stripped 1 base from V and 4 bases from J, with 18 bases between. CDR3 in amino acids: CASSLRRTGEGYEQYF. DNA of the CDR3: TGTGCCAGCAGCTTGAGGCGGACTGGGGAAGGGTACGAGCAGTACTTC.

V and J are TRBV6-1 and TRBJ2-2; maybe TRBD2 (6 bases). Germline CDR1 MNHNS, CDR2 SASEGT. Trimming removed 7 bases at V and 3 bases at J, with 12 bases between. The CDR3 length is 14 residues. The CDR3 DNA sequence: TGTGCCAGCACCGGGAGTGTTGACACCGGGGAGCTGTTTTTT. Amino acid sequence: CASTGSVDTGELFF.

This clonotype showed up just a few times. The CDR3 is CASSLVGQGLNEQFF. The CDR3 region has the DNA TGTGCCAGCAGCTTAGTGGGACAGGGGCTGAATGAGCAGTTCTTC. The chain has TRBV11-2 and TRBJ2-1; TRBD1 matches 10 bases. The junction had 4 bases not matched to a gene; V was cut back by 1 base and J by 7 bases. Germline values: CDR1 SGHAT, CDR2 FQNNGV. This CDR3 comprises 15 residues.

The genes are TRBV30 and TRBJ2-3; maybe TRBD1 (6 bases). The ends were cut back, 1 base at V and 4 bases at J, with 9 bases in the middle. Germline V gene lookup returns CDR1 GTSNPN and CDR2 SVGIG (reference sequence). The CDR3 is 13 residues long. The CDR3 bases are TGTGCCTGGAGTGGAGGACAGTCAGATACGCAGTATTTT. Amino acids: CAWSGGQSDTQYF.

This clonotype has just a few counts. The V and J genes are TRBV20-1 and TRBJ2-5, with a tentative D call TRBD2 (6 bases). V dropped 0 bases and J dropped 5 bases, with 16 bases sitting between them. This CDR3 region has 15 residues. Germline V gives CDR1 DFQATT, CDR2 SNEGSKA (reference sequence). This CDR3 is CSARDGRRVRETQYF. The CDR3 DNA sequence: TGCAGTGCTAGAGATGGCCGGAGGGTGAGGGAGACCCAGTACTTC.

This clonotype has a handful of counts. The chain joins TRBV6-5 to TRBJ1-6; D is perhaps TRBD1 (5 bases). This CDR3 has 13 amino acids. Trimming took off 4 bases at V and 11 bases at J, with 12 bases between the two ends. Germline loops: CDR1 MNHEY, CDR2 SVGAGI. The CDR3 DNA reads TGTGCCAGCAGTTCCACAGGTTATCCACCCCTCCACTTT. Protein sequence: CASSSTGYPPLHF.

The rearrangement links TRBV12-3 or TRBV12-4 to TRBJ2-2; no firm D call. V gave up 4 bases and J gave up 5 bases, with 11 bases separating them. This CDR3 is 14 amino acids long. The DNA for the CDR3 is TGTGCCAGCAGTTCCAATAGACGTACCGGGGAGCTGTTTTTT. Amino acids: CASSSNRRTGELFF.

The J gene is TRBJ2-3, the V gene TRBV9; TRBD2 is a possible D gene (6 bases). Looked up from germline, CDR1 is SGDLS and CDR2 is YYNGEE. V lost 4 bases to trimming and J lost 1 base, with 16 bases between them. The CDR3 runs to 16 residues. The CDR3 region has the DNA TGTGCCAGCAGCTCGGGACTCACTATAGGCACAGATACGCAGTATTTT. This encodes CASSSGLTIGTDTQYF.